Listed below are T cell receptor beta chains from one sample, sequenced in a study of response to subunit inactivated influenza vaccine. From the RT-PCR reads, TCRdb called clonotypes with MiXCR, one entry per CDR3 protein. Altogether 650,000 to 800,000 distinct CDR3 sequences are present, roughly 18% being singletons, with the ten largest covering approximately 10%. The input for sequencing was PBMCs from blood, taken around 5 days after vaccination. These receptors came from a man in his forties or fifties who received an inactivated influenza vaccine. The conserved cysteine and the conserved F or W are not part of the CDR3 here.

j_call v_call cdr3_aa
TRBJ2-1 TRBV15 ATSSTTSSYNEQF
TRBJ1-1 TRBV7-2 ASSSPLRNRIEAF
TRBJ1-5 TRBV12-3/TRBV12-4 ASTSGTGGQPQH
TRBJ2-1 TRBV10-3 AISDRTSGVNEQF
TRBJ1-4 TRBV20-1 SALVTGGEKLF
TRBJ1-6 TRBV7-9 ASSWGDYNSPLH
TRBJ2-7 TRBV20-1 SQAGASSYEQY
TRBJ2-5 TRBV15 ATSREGGQGETQY
TRBJ2-7 TRBV6-2/TRBV6-3 ASSYPLWAIQGAYEQY
TRBJ2-7 TRBV20-1 SARPGLAATYRLSLYEQY
TRBJ1-1 TRBV3-1 ASSLQRVANTEAF
TRBJ2-5 TRBV5-1 ASSWRGQMHETQY
TRBJ1-1 TRBV19 ASTETLGTEAF
TRBJ2-7 TRBV28 ASEGQGIVQY
TRBJ1-1 TRBV29-1 STGQGNLGTEAF
TRBJ2-1 TRBV27 ASRPGTVYNEQF
TRBJ2-1 TRBV5-1 ASSAVGLAGGAGYNEQF
TRBJ2-7 TRBV18 ASSQRDGAGEQY
TRBJ2-1 TRBV24-1 ATSALGQGADNEQF
TRBJ2-5 TRBV7-9 ASRRDRGLETQY
TRBJ2-7 TRBV27 ASSGFRDSYEQY
TRBJ2-1 TRBV20-1 STKTGGQNEQF
TRBJ1-1 TRBV6-1 ASSARDLNTEAF
TRBJ2-1 TRBV25-1 ASSELGLAGGLAEQF
TRBJ2-3 TRBV29-1 SVAGGVTDTQY
TRBJ2-7 TRBV27 ASSGRNKVYEQY
TRBJ1-2 TRBV12-3/TRBV12-4 ASSQGAGGGYT
TRBJ1-2 TRBV24-1 ATSDPTGAGGYT
TRBJ2-6 TRBV29-1 SVGAGTEISGANVLT
TRBJ2-1 TRBV7-2 ASSPGLAANNEQF
TRBJ2-3 TRBV4-1 ASSHPDRVRADTQY
TRBJ2-3 TRBV5-1 ASSPPTGSADTQY
TRBJ2-1 TRBV6-4 ASSATELNEQF
TRBJ2-5 TRBV7-9 ASSSPYGLETQY
TRBJ2-1 TRBV3-1 ASSQGAANSYNEQF
TRBJ2-7 TRBV5-1 ASSLGLAGEASSYEQY
TRBJ2-5 TRBV24-1 ATSDPDSQETQY
TRBJ1-2 TRBV12-3/TRBV12-4 ASSLSDRLFYGYT
TRBJ2-5 TRBV7-8 ASSVNERETQY
TRBJ2-3 TRBV12-3/TRBV12-4 ASSLLAGGLRDTQY
TRBJ1-6 TRBV7-9 ASSLEGSYSPLH
TRBJ2-7 TRBV12-3/TRBV12-4 ASSETGGHMQY